The present T cell receptor (beta chain) was sequenced within a study of T-cell reconstitution after alpha-beta-depleted transplantation in children. TCRbeta library preparation incorporated unique molecular identifiers. TCRdb used MiXCR to reprocess the PCR reads, holding one entry per CDR3 protein. The table shows hundreds of thousands of distinct CDR3 sequences, with roughly 15% occurring only once. This clonotype was counted many times. The clonotype originates from a human donor who donated a stem cell graft to a child with acute myeloid leukemia. Sequenced material: PBMCs from the stem cell graft donor, taken from the stem cell graft.

DNA of the CDR3: TGTGCCAGCAGCTTGACGGCAGGGGTCACAGATACGCAGTATTTT. Translating it yields CASSLTAGVTDTQYF. The gene calls are TRBV5-6 and TRBJ2-3; tentatively, D is TRBD1 (6 bases). Per germline, CDR1 SGHDT and CDR2 YYEEEE. Trimming removed 1 base from V and 2 bases from J, with 11 bases in between. This CDR3 has 15 residues.